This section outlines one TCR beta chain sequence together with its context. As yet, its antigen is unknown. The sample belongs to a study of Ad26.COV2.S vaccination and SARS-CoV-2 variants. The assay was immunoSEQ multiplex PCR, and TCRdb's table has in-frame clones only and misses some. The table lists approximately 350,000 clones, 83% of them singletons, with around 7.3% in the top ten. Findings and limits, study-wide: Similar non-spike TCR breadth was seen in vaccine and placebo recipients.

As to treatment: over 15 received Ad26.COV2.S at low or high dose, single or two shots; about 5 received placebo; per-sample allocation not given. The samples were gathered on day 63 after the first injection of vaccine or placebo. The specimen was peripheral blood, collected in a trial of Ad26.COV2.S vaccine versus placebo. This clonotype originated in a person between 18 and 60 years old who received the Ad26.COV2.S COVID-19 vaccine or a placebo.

The CDR3 DNA sequence: TGTGCCAGTACCCTGTCCGGGACAGGGCTCGAGCAGTACTTC. It is translated as CASTLSGTGLEQYF. The chain uses TRBV19 and TRBJ2-7, with 9 bases that match TRBD1. J lost 6 bases, V lost 7 bases, and 10 bases had no gene match. Germline V gene lookup returns CDR1 LNHDA and CDR2 SQIVND (reference sequence). CDR3 size: 14 residues.